The clone carrying this TCR beta chain was found a few times. As yet, its antigen is unknown. Germline loops: CDR1 SGDLS, CDR2 YYNGEE. Trimming took off 0 bases at V and 11 bases at J, with 11 bases between the two ends. This CDR3 has 12 amino acids. The data were obtained in a study of shared clonotypes between healthy human individuals. Study background: Donor composition was a couple of women and a few men, aged 18 to 49.

Notes on the study in general: The low donor count limited represented genetic and exposure-history diversity.

Terminally differentiated effector memory CD45RA+ cells were excluded from the naive CD8 cells, which were CD45RO-negative and positively selected for CCR7. Authors' processing steps: Junction-only sequences produced by ImmunoSEQ had no quality scores, so filtering differed. Generated by immunoSEQ multiplex PCR, the TCRdb table keeps only in-frame clones and is missing some. The D gene and trimming were derived from the DNA, and the V and J assignments and clone size from that table. The sample has 2 million to 2.5 million clones; roughly 91% are singletons. The TCR was taken from a man aged 18-30 years in good health. Some clones in this sample may be carry-over from other donors' samples. The chain combines TRBV9 with TRBJ1-1; TRBD1 might be the D (5 bases). The sample taken for sequencing was naive CD8+ T cells from PBMCs. The CDR3 spells CASSVDGGYAFF. The CDR3 nucleotides are TGTGCCAGCAGCGTAGACGGGGGATACGCTTTCTTT.